This passage covers 14 T cell receptor beta chains from one sample sequenced in a study of beta chain features in type 1 diabetes. General study findings and limits: Across all four CD4+ subsets, people with type 1 diabetes showed modestly shorter TCRB CDR3s.

Expressed TCRB transcripts were sequenced, since all the RNA that had been isolated was reverse transcribed. This table comes from immunoSEQ multiplex PCR, and its TCRdb copy is limited to in-frame clones, with some not included. The sample contains 200,000 to 250,000 clones, about 14% of which appear only once. These TCRs' antigens remain unknown. Input material: naive CD4+ T cells from blood. These TCRs come from a man aged 25 to 40 with type 1 diabetes.

The V and J genes are TRBV19 and TRBJ1-2; TRBD1 matches at 7 bases. J gave up 7 bases and V 6 bases, and 5 bases lay outside the gene matches. This CDR3 is 12 amino acids long. Looked up from germline, CDR1 is LNHDA and CDR2 is SQIVND (reference sequence). CDR3 coding DNA: TGTGCCAGTAGCAGACAGGGTGCTGGCTACACCTTC. It codes for CASSRQGAGYTF.

The gene calls are TRBV5-1 and TRBJ2-3; D may be TRBD2 (5 bases). CDR3 length: 15 residues. The germline V gene encodes CDR1 SGHRS and CDR2 YFSETQ. The V end was cut by 3 bases, the J end by 0 bases, with 11 bases between. The CDR3 spells CASSWARVSTDTQYF. CDR3 DNA: TGCGCCAGCAGCTGGGCGCGGGTTAGCACAGATACGCAGTATTTT.

This clone has just a few counts. The chain employs TRBV9 and TRBJ1-2; D remains ambiguous. Germline lookup yields CDR1 SGDLS and CDR2 YYNGEE. This CDR3 comprises 13 residues. V was trimmed by 2 bases and J by 7 bases, leaving 12 bases between them. The CDR3 nucleotides read TGTGCCAGCAGCGTCTCCCCCGGGTCTGGCTACACCTTC. Translation gives CASSVSPGSGYTF.

The rearrangement uses TRBV4-1 and TRBJ2-5, with 11 bases identical to TRBD1. Germline V gene sequence: CDR1 MGHRA, CDR2 YSYEKL. This CDR3 contains 15 residues. V trimming: 3 bases; J trimming: 5 bases; junction bases outside the gene matches: 5. The CDR3 sequence is CASSQPGQGAETQYF. DNA for the CDR3: TGCGCCAGCAGCCAGCCCGGACAGGGGGCCGAGACCCAGTACTTC.

This clone was seen a few times. The chain combines TRBV11-2 with TRBJ1-2; maybe TRBD1 (5 bases). CDR3 size: 14 residues. V lost 0 bases and J 7 bases, leaving 12 bases between the germline ends. The germline V gene has CDR1 SGHAT and CDR2 FQNNGV. The CDR3 nucleotides are TGTGCCAGCAGCTTAGATGCTCAGCAGGGTGGCTACACCTTC. This encodes CASSLDAQQGGYTF.

This chain connects TRBV29-1 to TRBJ2-7, with 8 positions matching TRBD1. This CDR3 region has 12 residues. V was pared by 4 bases and J by 5 bases, with 4 bases of the junction left unmatched. In germline, CDR1 is SQVTM, CDR2 ANQGSEA. CDR3 DNA sequence: TGCAGCGTTGTACAGGGGGAGCACGAGCAGTACTTC. It encodes CSVVQGEHEQYF.

This clone showed up just a few times. The CDR3 reads CAGAGAPSNTEAFF. For the CDR3, the DNA is TGTGCCGGGGCGGGGGCCCCATCGAACACTGAAGCTTTCTTT. The chain combines TRBV6-6 with TRBJ1-1; TRBD1 is a possible D gene (6 bases). The CDR3 is 14 amino acids. Trimming left V 11 bases short and J 1 base short, with 17 bases between. In germline, CDR1 is MNHNY, CDR2 SVGAGI (reference sequence).

This clone came up a few times. The chain links TRBV25-1 to TRBJ2-1; D may be TRBD2 (5 bases). The germline V gene encodes CDR1 MGHDK and CDR2 SYGVNS. This CDR3 is built from 15 residues. Trimming stripped 2 bases from V and 6 bases from J, with 14 bases between. In DNA, the CDR3 is TGTGCCAGCAGTGAAACCAAGCGGAACCTCAATGAGCAGTTCTTC. Its protein is CASSETKRNLNEQFF.

The chain joins TRBV5-4 to TRBJ2-1; the match to TRBD2 covers 11 bases. Unmatched junction bases numbered 5, after V lost 3 bases and J lost 3 bases. Germline loops: CDR1 SGHNT, CDR2 YYREEE (reference sequence). The CDR3 has 16 residues. The CDR3 coding sequence is TGTGCCAGCAGCTCTGGGACTAGCGGATACTACAATGAGCAGTTCTTC. This encodes CASSSGTSGYYNEQFF.

The gene calls are TRBV7-9 and TRBJ2-1; no reliable D call. Germline V gives CDR1 SEHNR, CDR2 FQNEAQ (reference sequence). The CDR3 is 13 amino acids. V was clipped by 5 bases and J by 9 bases, with 14 bases between them. The CDR3: CASSLDWSGEQFF. The CDR3 coding sequence is TGTGCCAGCAGCCTAGACTGGTCTGGTGAGCAGTTCTTC.

This clone has only a few counts. The V and J genes are TRBV4-1 and TRBJ1-5, with TRBD1 matching 8 bases. Trimming removed 9 bases from V and 1 base from J; junction bases left unmatched: 11. This CDR3 spans 16 amino acids. Germline V gene sequence: CDR1 MGHRA, CDR2 YSYEKL. The CDR3 reads CARQKRQGKSNQPQHF. CDR3 sequence (DNA): TGCGCCAGGCAGAAACGACAGGGGAAGAGCAATCAGCCCCAGCATTTT.

This chain joins TRBV5-1 and TRBJ1-2; no clear D gene. V was trimmed by 0 bases and J by 4 bases, leaving 13 bases between them. The germline CDR1 and CDR2 sequences are SGHRS and YFSETQ. The CDR3 length is 15 residues. CDR3: CASSLEAGPPYGYTF. The CDR3 bases are TGCGCCAGCAGCTTGGAGGCAGGTCCTCCCTATGGCTACACCTTC. Together with reference TRBV5-1 and TRBJ1-2, the CDR3 gives the full variable domain: KAGVTQTPRYLIKTRGQQVTLSCSPISGHRSVSWYQQTPGQGLQFLFEYFSETQRNKGNFPGRFSGRQFSNSRSEMNVSTLELGDSALYLCASSLEAGPPYGYTFGSGTRLTVV.

This clone was seen more than once but under ten times. This chain links TRBV6-1 with TRBJ2-3; D gene uncertain. This CDR3 is 13 amino acids long. The germline V and J ends were trimmed by 7 bases and 3 bases, with 11 bases remaining between them. The V gene's germline CDR1 is MNHNS and CDR2 SASEGT. The CDR3 region has the DNA TGTGCCAGCATTCGCGGCCGAACAGATACGCAGTATTTT. Protein sequence: CASIRGRTDTQYF.

CDR3 DNA: TGTGCCAGCTCACCACCGGCGAGGAGCAATGAGCAGTTCTTC. Its translation: CASSPPARSNEQFF. V is TRBV18 and J is TRBJ2-1; D not certain. The germline V gene encodes CDR1 KGHSH and CDR2 LQKENI. The CDR3 has 14 residues. Trimming left V 0 bases short and J 6 bases short, with 9 bases between.